This T cell receptor beta chain was sequenced for a study of T-cell memory formation after mild COVID-19. The study, taken as a whole, reports: Largely, contracting CD4+ clones fell within CM and EM, and contracting CD8+ clones within EMRA. Clones that got smaller from day 15 to 85 had even CD4/CD8, while clones growing later tipped toward CD4+.

About this clonotype itself: Its antigen remains unknown.

The CDR3 runs 14 residues. V lost 6 bases, J lost 3 bases, and 11 bases lay in between. Germline V CDR1 and CDR2: MNHEY, SVGAGI. TCRdb re-called the 5' RACE reads with MiXCR, one entry per CDR3 protein. The repertoire consists of roughly 170,000 distinct CDR3 sequences, with under 20% occurring once and the leading ten covering approximately 4%. The TCR comes from a young man who had mild COVID-19 (a few samples of this study predate the infection). Cell type and time point are not known. V gene TRBV6-5 combines with J gene TRBJ2-2; unclear D gene. Sequenced: PBMCs or a T cell subset sorted from them (not recorded which). The CDR3 coding sequence is TGTGCCAGCAGCTCCGTGGGATACACCGGGGAGCTGTTTTTT. This gives the protein CASSSVGYTGELFF.